This entry lists 29 T cell receptor beta chains sequenced from one sample in a study of radiation and T cells in renal cell carcinoma. Indicated time point: blood 4 weeks post-SBRT, at nephrectomy. As for treatment: 15 Gy SBRT to primary tumor, nephrectomy 4 weeks later. Clones were read by immunoSEQ multiplex PCR, and TCRdb kept only the in-frame ones, dropping some. The sample gives fewer than 200,000 clones, around 89% of which show up once; over 9% is in the top ten. The specimen was blood, collected from a patient whose treatment included radiotherapy and nephrectomy. These receptors all come from a woman aged 50 to 60 with renal cell carcinoma.

The gene calls are TRBV15 and TRBJ2-7, with D possibly matching TRBD2 (6 bases). Germline CDR1 LNHNV, CDR2 YYDKDF (reference sequence). The V end lost 5 bases, the J end lost 6 bases, and 17 bases lay between the germline ends. The length of the CDR3 is 14 residues. The CDR3 DNA follows: TGTGCCACCAGCGGTCCCGAGTGGGGGGTCGAGCAGTACTTC. Translating gives CATSGPEWGVEQYF.

This clone occurred once. V and J are TRBV6-5 and TRBJ2-1; D gene ambiguous. In germline, CDR1 is MNHEY, CDR2 SVGAGI. The V gene lost 3 bases and the J gene lost 7 bases, with 13 bases spanning the gap. The CDR3 contains 14 residues. The CDR3 nucleotides are TGTGCCAGCAGTTATAAGGGTACAAGGAATGAGCAGTTCTTC. Its translation: CASSYKGTRNEQFF.

The rearrangement uses TRBV5-1 and TRBJ1-1, with D hard to call. V was pared by 0 bases and J by 8 bases, with 11 bases between. This CDR3 comprises 13 residues. Germline V gives CDR1 SGHRS, CDR2 YFSETQ. The CDR3 DNA reads TGCGCCAGCAGCTTGGCCGGGGAGGGAGAAGCTTTCTTT. Protein: CASSLAGEGEAFF.

The chain carries TRBV4-3 and TRBJ1-1; D not certain. V lost 4 bases, J lost 0 bases, and 6 bases lay in between. The length of the CDR3 is 13 residues. From germline, CDR1 is LGHNA and CDR2 YSLEER. The CDR3 DNA sequence: TGCGCCAGCAGCCTCCAAATGAACACTGAAGCTTTCTTT. Translated, it gives CASSLQMNTEAFF.

The chain combines TRBV5-1 with TRBJ1-1; D ambiguous. The germline CDR1 and CDR2 sequences are SGHRS and YFSETQ. The CDR3 runs 15 residues. The V end lost 0 bases, the J end lost 1 base, and 10 bases lay between the germline ends. In DNA form, the CDR3 reads TGCGCCAGCAGCTTGGGGGCGAACCCGAACACTGAAGCTTTCTTT. Amino acids: CASSLGANPNTEAFF. Based on the CDR3 plus reference TRBV5-1 and TRBJ1-1, the full variable domain is KAGVTQTPRYLIKTRGQQVTLSCSPISGHRSVSWYQQTPGQGLQFLFEYFSETQRNKGNFPGRFSGRQFSNSRSEMNVSTLELGDSALYLCASSLGANPNTEAFFGQGTRLTVV.

This chain connects TRBV19 to TRBJ1-6; D uncertain. The CDR3 extends over 15 amino acids. Germline lookup yields CDR1 LNHDA and CDR2 SQIVND (reference sequence). The ends were cut back, 3 bases at V and 6 bases at J, with 12 bases in the middle. CDR3 bases: TGTGCCAGTAGTATGGGTGACCCTGGTAATTCACCCCTCCACTTT. Amino acid sequence: CASSMGDPGNSPLHF.

The rearrangement joins TRBV9 to TRBJ2-2; 9 positions match TRBD2. The trim removed 8 bases at V and 6 bases at J, leaving 14 bases unmatched. The V gene's germline CDR1 is SGDLS and CDR2 YYNGEE. The CDR3 is 16 amino acids. As DNA, the CDR3 is TGTGCCAGTTCCCAGGGGCTAGCGGGGTTCGCCGGGGAGCTGTTTTTT. Translated, it gives CASSQGLAGFAGELFF.

The J gene is TRBJ2-3, the V gene TRBV6-4; D gene unclear. This CDR3 comprises 15 residues. V was clipped by 2 bases and J by 0 bases, with 9 bases between them. Germline CDR1 is MRHNA and CDR2 is SNTAGT. For the CDR3, the DNA is TGTGCCAGCAGTGACCGTTACTCTAGCACAGATACGCAGTATTTT. This codes for CASSDRYSSTDTQYF.

The gene calls are TRBV14 and TRBJ2-5, with D unresolved. V lost 2 bases, J lost 2 bases, and 12 bases lay in between. Germline V gives CDR1 SGHDN, CDR2 FVKESK. This CDR3 is 15 amino acids long. Here the CDR3 reads CASSQYRSHQETQYF. The CDR3 region has the DNA TGTGCCAGCAGCCAATATCGCAGCCATCAAGAGACCCAGTACTTC.

The CDR3 DNA follows: TGTGCCAGCAGTTACAGGGGTGCATGGGGCTACACCTTC. Protein: CASSYRGAWGYTF. The rearrangement joins TRBV6-5 to TRBJ1-2; D might be TRBD1 (5 bases). V was cut by 2 bases and J by 8 bases, with 12 bases left in between. The CDR3 contains 13 residues. Germline CDR1 reads MNHEY; CDR2 reads SVGAGI.

The chain couples TRBV25-1 to TRBJ2-1, with D hard to call. The CDR3 spans 15 residues. The V end was cut by 5 bases, the J end by 4 bases, with 15 bases between. Germline-derived CDR1 and CDR2 are MGHDK and SYGVNS. The CDR3 region is CASSSILGRYNEQFF. The CDR3 DNA sequence: TGTGCCAGCAGTTCCATCCTCGGACGGTACAATGAGCAGTTCTTC.

This clone was picked up a small number of times. The chain links TRBV14 to TRBJ2-1; D is unresolved. The germline gives CDR1 SGHDN, CDR2 FVKESK. This CDR3 spans 14 amino acids. Trimming pared 4 bases from V and 8 bases from J, leaving 15 bases between. The CDR3 reads CASSRGPERHEQFF. CDR3 DNA sequence: TGTGCCAGCAGCCGAGGTCCAGAACGGCATGAGCAGTTCTTC.

The chain uses TRBV6-1 and TRBJ1-4; D is unclear. The CDR3 is 13 residues long. Germline V lookup: CDR1 MNHNS, CDR2 SASEGT. The V end was cut by 6 bases, the J end by 3 bases, with 8 bases between. The CDR3: CASSYNSNEKLFF. The CDR3 nucleotides read TGTGCCAGCAGCTACAATTCTAATGAAAAACTGTTTTTT.

The rearrangement joins TRBV2 to TRBJ1-2, with 8 bases lining up with TRBD1. V trimming: 4 bases; J trimming: 8 bases; junction bases outside the gene matches: 12. Germline V CDR1 and CDR2: SNHLY, FYNNEI. The CDR3 totals 15 residues. CDR3 sequence (DNA): TGTGCCAGCAGTGCAACCGGACAGGGACTCTACGGCTACACCTTC. Its translation is CASSATGQGLYGYTF.

This clone appeared a few times. The chain has TRBV2 and TRBJ1-2; tentatively, D is TRBD1 (5 bases). The ends were cut back, 8 bases at V and 4 bases at J, with 11 bases in the middle. Germline V gene data show CDR1 as SNHLY and CDR2 as FYNNEI. This CDR3 is built from 12 residues. CDR3 region: CASSGTSYGYTF. The CDR3 DNA reads TGTGCCAGCTCAGGGACTTCCTATGGCTACACCTTC. Full variable domain (rest looked up from reference TRBV2 and TRBJ1-2): EPEVTQTPSHQVTQMGQEVILRCVPISNHLYFYWYRQILGQKVEFLVSFYNNEISEKSEIFDDQFSVERPDGSNFTLKIRSTKLEDSAMYFCASSGTSYGYTFGSGTRLTVV.

The chain recombines TRBV9 with TRBJ2-1, with D maybe TRBD1 (6 bases). V was pared by 5 bases and J by 9 bases, with 21 bases between. The CDR3 is 15 residues long. Germline V gene sequence: CDR1 SGDLS, CDR2 YYNGEE. CDR3 DNA: TGTGCCAGCAGACCCCGGGACATGCCTAGAAGTGAGCAGTTCTTC. Protein: CASRPRDMPRSEQFF. The full variable domain, with the rest looked up from reference TRBV9 and TRBJ2-1, is DSGVTQTPKHLITATGQRVTLRCSPRSGDLSVYWYQQSLDQGLQFLIQYYNGEERAKGNILERFSAQQFPDLHSELNLSSLELGDSALYFCASRPRDMPRSEQFFGPGTRLTVL.

The V gene is TRBV30, the J gene TRBJ2-7; D could derive from TRBD1 or TRBD2 (5 bases each). In germline, CDR1 is GTSNPN, CDR2 SVGIG (reference sequence). Trimming stripped 5 bases from V and 2 bases from J, with 16 bases between. There are 14 residues in the CDR3. CDR3 sequence: CAWSTGTVPYEQYF. The CDR3 bases are TGTGCCTGGTCAACCGGGACGGTCCCCTACGAGCAGTACTTC. The complete variable domain, with remaining parts taken from reference TRBV30 and TRBJ2-7, reads SQTIHQWPATLVQPVGSPLSLECTVEGTSNPNLYWYRQAAGRGLQLLFYSVGIGQISSEVPQNLSASRPQDRQFILSSKKLLLSDSGFYLCAWSTGTVPYEQYFGPGTRLTVT.

The CDR3 DNA sequence: TGTGCCAGCAGCCCCACATCCGGGAGGACTTTCGAAAACATTCAGTACTTC. Translating gives CASSPTSGRTFENIQYF. V usage is TRBV7-8 and J usage is TRBJ2-4; 7 bases map to TRBD2. This CDR3 contains 17 residues. V dropped 5 bases and J dropped 5; count of bases not matched to a gene: 15. The germline V gene has CDR1 SGHVS and CDR2 FQNEAQ.

V usage is TRBV18 and J usage is TRBJ1-1, with TRBD1 as a possible D gene (6 bases). CDR1 and CDR2 (germline): KGHSH, LQKENI. Trimming stripped 0 bases from V and 2 bases from J, with 13 bases between. CDR3 length equals 16 residues. In DNA, the CDR3 is TGTGCCAGCTCACCACCGAGGGGGATTAGTAACACTGAAGCTTTCTTT. Translated, it gives CASSPPRGISNTEAFF.

The gene calls are TRBV5-8 and TRBJ2-1, with D possibly TRBD1 on 6 matching bases. V was clipped by 4 bases and J by 1 base, with 9 bases between them. From germline, CDR1 is SGHTS and CDR2 YDEGEE. This CDR3 region has 14 residues. The CDR3 spells CASSEQGSYNEQFF. CDR3 nucleotides: TGTGCCAGCAGCGAACAGGGATCCTACAATGAGCAGTTCTTC.

The chain has TRBV29-1 and TRBJ2-5; TRBD1 is a possible D gene (6 bases). The V gene lost 6 bases and the J gene lost 9 bases, with 14 bases spanning the gap. In germline, CDR1 is SQVTM, CDR2 ANQGSEA. This CDR3 is built from 11 residues. The CDR3 region is CSVSIPGAQYF. DNA of the CDR3: TGCAGCGTCTCGATACCAGGGGCCCAGTACTTC.

The chain joins TRBV7-8 to TRBJ2-7; D is possibly TRBD2 (6 bases). Deletions cut 5 bases from V and 4 bases from J, with 15 bases between. The CDR3 runs 14 residues. Germline V gene lookup returns CDR1 SGHVS and CDR2 FQNEAQ. The CDR3 nucleotides are TGTGCCAGCAGCCCAACCCCGGGGGATTACGAGCAGTACTTC. Translated, it gives CASSPTPGDYEQYF. Complete variable domain (other parts from reference TRBV7-8 and TRBJ2-7): GAGVSQSPRYKVAKRGQDVALRCDPISGHVSLFWYQQALGQGPEFLTYFQNEAQLDKSGLPSDRFFAERPEGSVSTLKIQRTQQEDSAVYLCASSPTPGDYEQYFGPGTRLTVT.

The chain joins TRBV14 to TRBJ2-1; D unclear. Trimming took off 0 bases at V and 4 bases at J, with 19 bases between the two ends. CDR1 SGHDN and CDR2 FVKESK come from the germline V gene. The CDR3 is made up of 18 amino acids. The CDR3 DNA follows: TGTGCCAGCAGCCAAGATACGTGGGATGCCTCCCTATACAATGAGCAGTTCTTC. Translation gives CASSQDTWDASLYNEQFF.

The chain couples TRBV19 to TRBJ2-7; maybe TRBD1 (5 bases). The CDR3 totals 14 residues. Germline CDR1 and CDR2: LNHDA and SQIVND (reference sequence). V lost 3 bases, J lost 8 bases, and 17 bases lay in between. The CDR3, as DNA: TGTGCCAGTAGTATGGTTACCTTAGGGGATAAGCAGTACTTC. Its protein is CASSMVTLGDKQYF.

The V call is TRBV11-3, the J call TRBJ2-1; 9 bases align to TRBD2. Germline V gene lookup returns CDR1 SGHNT and CDR2 YENEEA. This CDR3 has 16 residues. V shed 1 base and J 7 bases; nucleotides not matched to a gene: 8. Written as DNA, the CDR3 is TGTGCCAGCAGCTTAGCAACGCGGGGGGGCTCGAATGAGCAGTTCTTC. This codes for CASSLATRGGSNEQFF.

The V call is TRBV6-6, the J call TRBJ1-4; TRBD1 might be the D (5 bases). This CDR3 is built from 15 residues. The V gene's germline CDR1 is MNHNY and CDR2 SVGAGI (reference sequence). Trimming took off 5 bases at V and 7 bases at J, with 17 bases between the two ends. The chain's CDR3 is CASSQTRQGGEKLFF. The CDR3 region has the DNA TGTGCCAGCAGTCAGACTCGTCAGGGAGGTGAAAAACTGTTTTTT.

This clone was seen only a few times. The V gene is TRBV7-3, the J gene TRBJ1-6; 7 bases match TRBD1. Germline CDR1 and CDR2: SGHTA and FQGTGA. This CDR3 has 14 amino acids. The V segment lost 5 bases and the J segment 6 bases; nucleotides outside the gene matches: 4. This chain's CDR3 is CASSQGDSNSPLHF. The CDR3 DNA reads TGTGCCAGCAGCCAAGGGGACAGTAATTCACCCCTCCACTTT.

The CDR3 here is CASSQVLSGANVLTF. The CDR3 DNA is TGCGCCAGCAGCCAAGTGTTGTCTGGGGCCAACGTCCTGACTTTC. The V gene is TRBV4-1, the J gene TRBJ2-6; D is unclear. The CDR3 extends over 15 amino acids. The germline V gene has CDR1 MGHRA and CDR2 YSYEKL. Trimming took off 1 base at V and 1 base at J, with 5 bases between the two ends.

The gene calls are TRBV7-2 and TRBJ1-1; D is unclear. Trimming took off 2 bases at V and 2 bases at J, with 6 bases between the two ends. This CDR3 spans 13 amino acids. The germline gives CDR1 SGHTA, CDR2 FQGNSA. CDR3 residues: CASSLQANTEAFF. The CDR3 DNA reads as TGTGCCAGCAGCTTACAAGCAAACACTGAAGCTTTCTTT. The full variable domain, rest sourced from reference TRBV7-2 and TRBJ1-1, is GAGVSQSPSNKVTEKGKDVELRCDPISGHTALYWYRQSLGQGLEFLIYFQGNSAPDKSGLPSDRFSAERTGGSVSTLTIQRTQQEDSAVYLCASSLQANTEAFFGQGTRLTVV.